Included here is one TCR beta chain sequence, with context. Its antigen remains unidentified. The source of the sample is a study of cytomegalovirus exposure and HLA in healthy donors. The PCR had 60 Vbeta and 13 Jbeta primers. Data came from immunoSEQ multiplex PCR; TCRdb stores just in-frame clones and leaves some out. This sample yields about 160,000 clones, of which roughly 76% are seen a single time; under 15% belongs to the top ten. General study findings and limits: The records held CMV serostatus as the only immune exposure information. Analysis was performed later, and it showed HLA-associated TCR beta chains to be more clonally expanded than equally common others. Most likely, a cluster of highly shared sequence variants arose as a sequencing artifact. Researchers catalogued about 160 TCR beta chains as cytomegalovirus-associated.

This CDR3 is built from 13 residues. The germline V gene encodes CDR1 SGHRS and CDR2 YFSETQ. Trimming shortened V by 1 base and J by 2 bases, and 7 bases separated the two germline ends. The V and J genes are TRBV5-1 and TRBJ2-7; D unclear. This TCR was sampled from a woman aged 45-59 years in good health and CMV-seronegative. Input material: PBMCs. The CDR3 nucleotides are TGCGCCAGCAGCTTGCAGTTACCCTACGAGCAGTACTTC. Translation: CASSLQLPYEQYF.